These T cell receptor beta chains were read from a single sample in a study of cytomegalovirus exposure and HLA in healthy donors. The data were produced by immunoSEQ multiplex PCR, yet TCRdb's version contains in-frame clones alone and is incomplete. Here the sample spans about 150,000 clones, 84% being singletons. Sequencing was carried out using PBMCs. These receptors were collected from a man in his fifties in good health and CMV-seropositive. CDR3s leave out the opening cysteine and the closing phenylalanine or tryptophan. D genes are given only for firm matches.

V gene	J gene	D gene	CDR3 length	CDR3 protein
TRBV9	TRBJ2-1	.	13	ASSPVDSSYNEQF
TRBV2	TRBJ2-5	TRBD1	11	ASSAGQQETQY
TRBV5-1	TRBJ1-4	.	15	ASSLDDNGHDNEKLF
TRBV19	TRBJ1-6	.	13	ACGELSSYNSPLH
TRBV5-1	TRBJ2-1	TRBD1	10	ASSLTGDVQF
TRBV5-4	TRBJ2-5	TRBD2	14	ASSLELAGGRETQY
TRBV7-9	TRBJ2-7	.	15	ASSSRGLRDTAYEQY
TRBV6-1	TRBJ2-7	TRBD2	13	ASSVLAGVRYEQY
TRBV19	TRBJ1-2	TRBD1	12	ASIRTGDNYGYT
TRBV30	TRBJ1-2	TRBD1	12	AWSSTGGPYGYT
TRBV7-2	TRBJ1-5	TRBD1	13	ASSLDDRGNQPQH
TRBV6-5	TRBJ1-6	TRBD1	13	ASSPTGVENSPLH
TRBV6-1	TRBJ1-4	.	12	ASSELAGDEKLF
TRBV6-1	TRBJ1-1	TRBD1	13	ASSAQDRVNTEAF
TRBV13	TRBJ1-3	.	13	ASSFDRASGNTIY
TRBV28	TRBJ2-1	.	10	ASSLQYNEQF
TRBV30	TRBJ1-5	TRBD1	17	AWSVMGQGDIHSNQPQH
TRBV13	TRBJ2-1	TRBD1	13	ASTPGQGSYNEQF
TRBV4-1	TRBJ2-7	TRBD1	14	ASSQGDRGLGYEQY
TRBV7-3	TRBJ2-1	TRBD1	13	ASSLQGAVGNEQF
TRBV10-3	TRBJ1-3	.	17	AISERGGGGANSGNTIY
TRBV19	TRBJ2-3	TRBD1	15	ASSFGTGGSSTDTQY
TRBV10-1	TRBJ2-5	TRBD2	13	ASSAGTRDQETQY
TRBV7-8	TRBJ1-1	.	13	ASSDGITMNTEAF
TRBV10-3	TRBJ1-1	.	10	AISQRETEAF
TRBV19	TRBJ1-5	.	12	ASSHGSSYQPQH
TRBV2	TRBJ1-2	.	12	ASSEGTNNYGYT